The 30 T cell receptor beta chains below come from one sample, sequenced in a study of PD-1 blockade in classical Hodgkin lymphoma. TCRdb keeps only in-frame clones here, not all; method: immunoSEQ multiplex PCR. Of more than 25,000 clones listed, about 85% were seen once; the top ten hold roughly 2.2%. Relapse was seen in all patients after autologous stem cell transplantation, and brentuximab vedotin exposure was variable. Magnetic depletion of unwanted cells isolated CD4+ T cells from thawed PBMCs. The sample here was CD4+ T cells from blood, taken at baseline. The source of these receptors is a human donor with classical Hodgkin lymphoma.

For the CDR3, the DNA is TGTGCCAGCTCACCGGGGCAGCAAGAGACCCAGTACTTC. Translation: CASSPGQQETQYF. The rearrangement joins TRBV18 to TRBJ2-5; maybe TRBD1 (5 bases). The V gene's germline CDR1 is KGHSH and CDR2 LQKENI. V was trimmed by 3 bases and J by 2 bases, leaving 7 bases between them. CDR3 length: 13 amino acids.

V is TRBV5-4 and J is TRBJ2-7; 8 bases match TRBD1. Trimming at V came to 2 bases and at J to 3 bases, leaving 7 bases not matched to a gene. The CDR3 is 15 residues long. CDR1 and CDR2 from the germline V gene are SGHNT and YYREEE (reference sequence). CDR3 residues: CASSLQDRGGYEQYF. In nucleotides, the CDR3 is TGTGCCAGCAGCTTACAAGACAGGGGCGGCTACGAGCAGTACTTC.

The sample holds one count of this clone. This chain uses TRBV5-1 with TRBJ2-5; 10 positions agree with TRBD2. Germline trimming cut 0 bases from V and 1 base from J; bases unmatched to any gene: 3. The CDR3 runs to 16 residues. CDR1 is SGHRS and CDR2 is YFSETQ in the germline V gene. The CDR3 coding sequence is TGCGCCAGCAGCTTGGGCGGACTAGCGGTCCAAGAGACCCAGTACTTC. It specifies CASSLGGLAVQETQYF.

DNA for the CDR3: TGTGCCAGCAGTGATAGGGACAGGTATCAGCCCCAGCATTTT. Translation: CASSDRDRYQPQHF. The genes are TRBV2 and TRBJ1-5; 8 bases match TRBD1. The trim removed 3 bases at V and 5 bases at J, leaving 3 bases unmatched. CDR3 length equals 14 residues. CDR1 and CDR2 from the germline V gene are SNHLY and FYNNEI.

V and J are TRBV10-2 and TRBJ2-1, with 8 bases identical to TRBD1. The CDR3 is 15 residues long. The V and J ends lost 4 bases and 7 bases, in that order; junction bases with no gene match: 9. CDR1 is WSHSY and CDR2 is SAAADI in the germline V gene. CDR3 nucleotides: TGCGCCAGCAGTGGGCCCTACCAGGGGGCAAATGAGCAGTTCTTC. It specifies CASSGPYQGANEQFF.

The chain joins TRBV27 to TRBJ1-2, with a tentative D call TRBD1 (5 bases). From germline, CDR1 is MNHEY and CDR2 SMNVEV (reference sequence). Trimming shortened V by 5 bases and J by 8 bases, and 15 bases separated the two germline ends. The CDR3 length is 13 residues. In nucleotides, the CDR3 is TGTGCCAGCAGTCCGGGGCCCAGTAGCGGCTACACCTTC. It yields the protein CASSPGPSSGYTF.

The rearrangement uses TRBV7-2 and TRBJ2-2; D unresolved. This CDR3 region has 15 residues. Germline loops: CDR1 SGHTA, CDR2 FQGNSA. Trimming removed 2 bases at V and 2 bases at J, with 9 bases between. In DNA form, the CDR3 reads TGTGCCAGCAGCTTACTACTACTAAACACCGGGGAGCTGTTTTTT. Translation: CASSLLLLNTGELFF.

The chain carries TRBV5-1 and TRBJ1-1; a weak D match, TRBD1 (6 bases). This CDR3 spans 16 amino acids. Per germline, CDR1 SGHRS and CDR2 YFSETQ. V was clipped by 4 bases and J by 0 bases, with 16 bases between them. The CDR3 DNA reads TGCGCCAGCAGCCCGAACCTACAGGGCCTGAACACTGAAGCTTTCTTT. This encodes CASSPNLQGLNTEAFF.

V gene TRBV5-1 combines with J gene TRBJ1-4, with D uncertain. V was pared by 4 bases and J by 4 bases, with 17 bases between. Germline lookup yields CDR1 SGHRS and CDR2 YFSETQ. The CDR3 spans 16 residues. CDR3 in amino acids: CASSPRGNSNNEKLFF. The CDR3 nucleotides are TGCGCCAGCAGCCCGCGAGGTAACAGCAATAATGAAAAACTGTTTTTT.

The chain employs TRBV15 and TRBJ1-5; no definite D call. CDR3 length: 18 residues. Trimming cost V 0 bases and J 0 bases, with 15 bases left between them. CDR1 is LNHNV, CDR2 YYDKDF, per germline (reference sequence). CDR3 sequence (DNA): TGTGCCACCAGCAGAGATGGATTCTTAAGGGATAGCAATCAGCCCCAGCATTTT. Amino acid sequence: CATSRDGFLRDSNQPQHF.

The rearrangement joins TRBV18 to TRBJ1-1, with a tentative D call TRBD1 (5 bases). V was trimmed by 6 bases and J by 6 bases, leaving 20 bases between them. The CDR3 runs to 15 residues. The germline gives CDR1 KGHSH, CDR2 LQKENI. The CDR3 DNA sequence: TGTGCCAGCTCCCCTACCCGGGGCGAAGGGGCTGAAGCTTTCTTT. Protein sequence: CASSPTRGEGAEAFF.

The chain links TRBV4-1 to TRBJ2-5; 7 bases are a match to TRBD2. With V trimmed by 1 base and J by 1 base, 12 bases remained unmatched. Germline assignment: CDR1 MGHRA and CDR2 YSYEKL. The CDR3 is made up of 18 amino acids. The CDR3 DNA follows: TGCGCCAGCAGCCAAGTTAGAACCGGCGGCGGGGGCCAAGAGACCCAGTACTTC. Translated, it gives CASSQVRTGGGGQETQYF.

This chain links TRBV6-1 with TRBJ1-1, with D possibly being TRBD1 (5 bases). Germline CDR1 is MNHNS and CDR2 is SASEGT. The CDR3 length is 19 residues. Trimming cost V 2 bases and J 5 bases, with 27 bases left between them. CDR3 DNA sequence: TGTGCCAGCAGTGAATCGGTTTCGGGCAGGGTTAGTAGAGGGACTGAAGCTTTCTTT. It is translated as CASSESVSGRVSRGTEAFF.

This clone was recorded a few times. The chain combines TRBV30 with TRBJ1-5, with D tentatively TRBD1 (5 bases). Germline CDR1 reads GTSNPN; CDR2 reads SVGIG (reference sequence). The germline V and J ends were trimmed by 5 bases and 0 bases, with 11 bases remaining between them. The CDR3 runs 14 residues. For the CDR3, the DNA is TGTGCCTGGGGTGGACACTATAGCAATCAGCCCCAGCATTTT. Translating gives CAWGGHYSNQPQHF.

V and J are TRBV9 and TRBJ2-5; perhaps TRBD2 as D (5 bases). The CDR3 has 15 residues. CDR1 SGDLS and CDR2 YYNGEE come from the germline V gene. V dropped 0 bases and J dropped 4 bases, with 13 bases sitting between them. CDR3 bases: TGTGCCAGCAGCGTAGAGGTCCGGGCGGGAGAGACCCAGTACTTC. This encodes CASSVEVRAGETQYF.

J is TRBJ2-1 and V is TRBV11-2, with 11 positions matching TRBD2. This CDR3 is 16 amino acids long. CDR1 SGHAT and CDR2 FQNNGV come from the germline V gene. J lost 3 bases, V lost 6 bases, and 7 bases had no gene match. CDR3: CASRLSGRALYNEQFF. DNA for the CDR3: TGTGCCAGCAGACTTAGCGGGAGGGCCCTCTACAATGAGCAGTTCTTC.

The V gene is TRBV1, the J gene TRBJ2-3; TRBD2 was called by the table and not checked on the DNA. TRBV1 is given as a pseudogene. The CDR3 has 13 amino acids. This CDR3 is CTSRLSHTDTQYF. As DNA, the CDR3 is TGCACCAGCAGACTAAGTCACACAGATACGCAGTATTTT.

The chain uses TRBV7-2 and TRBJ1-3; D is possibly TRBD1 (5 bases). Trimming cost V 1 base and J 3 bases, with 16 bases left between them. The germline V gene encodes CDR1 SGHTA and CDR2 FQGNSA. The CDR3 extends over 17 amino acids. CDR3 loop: CASSLGVVGGSGNTIYF. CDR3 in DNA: TGTGCCAGCAGCTTAGGGGTTGTGGGGGGAAGTGGAAACACCATATATTTT.

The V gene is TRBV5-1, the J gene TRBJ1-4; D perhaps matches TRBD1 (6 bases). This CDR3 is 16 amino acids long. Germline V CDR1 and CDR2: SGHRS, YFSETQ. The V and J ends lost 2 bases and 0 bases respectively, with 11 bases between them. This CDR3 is CASSFGTPSTNEKLFF. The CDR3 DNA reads TGCGCCAGCAGCTTCGGGACACCTTCAACTAATGAAAAACTGTTTTTT.

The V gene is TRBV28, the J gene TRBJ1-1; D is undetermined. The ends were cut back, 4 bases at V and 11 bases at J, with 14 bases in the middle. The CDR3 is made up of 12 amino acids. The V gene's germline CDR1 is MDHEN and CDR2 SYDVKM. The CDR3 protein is CASSSKTVKAFF. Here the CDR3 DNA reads TGTGCCAGCAGTTCCAAAACAGTGAAGGCTTTCTTT.

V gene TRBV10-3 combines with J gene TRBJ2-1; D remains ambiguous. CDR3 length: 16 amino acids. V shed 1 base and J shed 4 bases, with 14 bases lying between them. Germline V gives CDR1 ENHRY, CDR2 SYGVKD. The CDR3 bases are TGTGCCATCAGTGAGTTTGGCCCCCTTGGGTACAATGAGCAGTTCTTC. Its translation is CAISEFGPLGYNEQFF.

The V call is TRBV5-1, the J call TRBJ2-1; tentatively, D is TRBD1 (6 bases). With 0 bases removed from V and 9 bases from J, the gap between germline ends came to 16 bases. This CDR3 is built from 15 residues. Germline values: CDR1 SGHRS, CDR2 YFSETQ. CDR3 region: CASSLAVTGNGEQFF. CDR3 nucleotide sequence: TGCGCCAGCAGCTTGGCGGTAACAGGGAATGGTGAGCAGTTCTTC. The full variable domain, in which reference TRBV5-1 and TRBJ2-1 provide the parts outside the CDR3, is KAGVTQTPRYLIKTRGQQVTLSCSPISGHRSVSWYQQTPGQGLQFLFEYFSETQRNKGNFPGRFSGRQFSNSRSEMNVSTLELGDSALYLCASSLAVTGNGEQFFGPGTRLTVL.

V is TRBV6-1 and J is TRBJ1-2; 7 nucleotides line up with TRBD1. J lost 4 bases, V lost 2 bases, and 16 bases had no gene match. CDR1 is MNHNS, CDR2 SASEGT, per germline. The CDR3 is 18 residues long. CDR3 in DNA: TGTGCCAGCAGTGAATGGAGGAGGGGGCTAGTCCCGGGCTATGGCTACACCTTC. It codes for CASSEWRRGLVPGYGYTF.

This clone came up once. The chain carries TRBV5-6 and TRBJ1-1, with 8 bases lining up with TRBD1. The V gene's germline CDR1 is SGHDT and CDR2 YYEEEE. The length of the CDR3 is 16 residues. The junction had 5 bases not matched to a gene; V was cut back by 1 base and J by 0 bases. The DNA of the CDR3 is TGTGCCAGCAGCTTGAAGAGGACAGGGATGAACACTGAAGCTTTCTTT. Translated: CASSLKRTGMNTEAFF.

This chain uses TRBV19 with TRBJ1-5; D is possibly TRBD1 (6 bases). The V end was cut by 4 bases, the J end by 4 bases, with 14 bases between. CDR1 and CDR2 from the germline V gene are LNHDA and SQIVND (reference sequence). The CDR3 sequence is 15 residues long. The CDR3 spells CASSTQDRTNQPQHF. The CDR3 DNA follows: TGTGCCAGTAGTACTCAAGACAGGACTAATCAGCCCCAGCATTTT.

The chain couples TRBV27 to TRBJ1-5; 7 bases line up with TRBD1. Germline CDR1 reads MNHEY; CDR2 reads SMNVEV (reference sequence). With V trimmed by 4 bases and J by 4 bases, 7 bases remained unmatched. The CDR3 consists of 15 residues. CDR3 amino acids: CASSSTRGRNQPQHF. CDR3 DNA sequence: TGTGCCAGCAGTTCTACCAGGGGGAGGAATCAGCCCCAGCATTTT.

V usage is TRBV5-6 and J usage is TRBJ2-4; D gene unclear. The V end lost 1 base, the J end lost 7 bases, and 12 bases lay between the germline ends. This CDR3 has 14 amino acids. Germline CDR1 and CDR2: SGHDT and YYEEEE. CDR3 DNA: TGTGCCAGCAGCTTGTTGGGCAAGGCGAACATTCAGTACTTC. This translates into CASSLLGKANIQYF.

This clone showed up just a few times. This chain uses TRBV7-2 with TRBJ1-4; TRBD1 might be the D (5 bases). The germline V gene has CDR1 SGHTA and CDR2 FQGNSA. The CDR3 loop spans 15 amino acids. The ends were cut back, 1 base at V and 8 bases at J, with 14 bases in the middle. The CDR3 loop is CASSLGVAWGEKLFF. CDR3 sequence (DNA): TGTGCCAGCAGCTTAGGGGTAGCTTGGGGGGAAAAACTGTTTTTT. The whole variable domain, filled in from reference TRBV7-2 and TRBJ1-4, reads GAGVSQSPSNKVTEKGKDVELRCDPISGHTALYWYRQSLGQGLEFLIYFQGNSAPDKSGLPSDRFSAERTGGSVSTLTIQRTQQEDSAVYLCASSLGVAWGEKLFFGSGTQLSVL.

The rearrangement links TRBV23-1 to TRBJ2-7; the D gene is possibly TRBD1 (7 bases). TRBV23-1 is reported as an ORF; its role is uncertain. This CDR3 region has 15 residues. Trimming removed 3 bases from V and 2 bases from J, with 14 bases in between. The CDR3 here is CASSHPCRGAYEQYF. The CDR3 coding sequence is TGCGCCAGCAGTCACCCCTGCAGGGGGGCCTACGAGCAGTACTTC.

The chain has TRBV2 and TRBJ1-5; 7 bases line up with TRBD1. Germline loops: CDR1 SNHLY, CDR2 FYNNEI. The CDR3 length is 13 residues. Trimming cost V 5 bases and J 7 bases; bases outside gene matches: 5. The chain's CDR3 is CASSTRQGQPQHF. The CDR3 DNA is TGTGCCAGCAGTACGAGACAGGGCCAGCCCCAGCATTTT.